The rows below give T cell receptor beta chains drawn from one sample of a study of shared clonotypes between healthy human individuals. Using immunoSEQ multiplex PCR, the repertoire was profiled, and TCRdb retains in-frame clones only, with some absent. Of about 680,000 clones in the sample, around 90% were seen once. The sequencing sample was made of naive CD8+ T cells sorted from blood. The receptors were sampled from a man between 25 and 39 years old in good health. Both conserved end residues are part of each CDR3. The order of the fields is clone size, J gene, D gene, V gene, CDR3 DNA, CDR3 protein. The D gene is left open where the match is weak. Size tells how often a clone was seen (once, few, many) or the class of an expanded clone, and some rows leave it out.

size: -
J: TRBJ2-2
D: -
V: TRBV5-8
DNA: TGTGCCAGCAGCTTGTTTACAGACACCGGGGAGCTGTTTTTT
CDR3: CASSLFTDTGELFF

size: few
J: TRBJ1-1
D: -
V: TRBV30
DNA: TGTGCCTGGACAGGGGATAGGCTACAAGCTTTCTTT
CDR3: CAWTGDRLQAFF

size: -
J: TRBJ2-7
D: -
V: TRBV10-3
DNA: TGTGCCATCAGTGCGGTCGGCGCCAACTACGAGCAGTACTTC
CDR3: CAISAVGANYEQYF

size: -
J: TRBJ2-7
D: -
V: TRBV18
DNA: TGTGCCAGCTCGCCAAATTTCGGGACCTTGGGGGTCCACGAGCAGTACTTC
CDR3: CASSPNFGTLGVHEQYF

size: -
J: TRBJ1-4
D: -
V: TRBV27
DNA: TGTGCCAGCAGCCTCCTAGGACGGACCCCTGCAACTAATGAAAAACTGTTTTTT
CDR3: CASSLLGRTPATNEKLFF

size: -
J: TRBJ2-7
D: TRBD1
V: TRBV6-1
DNA: TGTGCCAGCAGCCCCGGGACAGGGAAATCCTACGAGCAGTACTTC
CDR3: CASSPGTGKSYEQYF

size: -
J: TRBJ2-1
D: -
V: TRBV30
DNA: TGTGCCTGGAGCCTTGGTGAGCAGTTCTTC
CDR3: CAWSLGEQFF

size: once
J: TRBJ2-1
D: -
V: TRBV27
DNA: TGTGCCAGCAGTTTAGGCTTACGCGACCTACGCGATGAGCAGTTCTTC
CDR3: CASSLGLRDLRDEQFF

size: -
J: TRBJ2-1
D: -
V: TRBV5-1
DNA: TGCGCCAGCAGCCGCTCAGGGTATGAGCAGTTCTTC
CDR3: CASSRSGYEQFF

size: -
J: TRBJ2-3
D: -
V: TRBV9
DNA: TGTGCCAGCGGTCCGGGACTTCCCACAGATACGCAGTATTTT
CDR3: CASGPGLPTDTQYF

size: -
J: TRBJ1-1
D: -
V: TRBV6-5
DNA: TGTGCCAGCAGTTATCAGGGAACAACTGAAGCTTTCTTT
CDR3: CASSYQGTTEAFF

size: -
J: TRBJ2-7
D: -
V: TRBV5-4
DNA: TGTGCCAGCAGCTTGGCCCCCTACGAGCAGTACTTC
CDR3: CASSLAPYEQYF